The 8 T cell receptor beta chains in this list originate from one sample, sequenced in a study of liver allograft versus peripheral blood T cells. About the study: The study compared liver allograft T cell receptor repertoires against peripheral blood repertoires of liver transplant recipients.

TCRdb recomputed calls from the reads with MiXCR, one row per CDR3 protein. The sample lists about 13,000 distinct CDR3 sequences, approximately 20% occurring once. The source is a human patient who had a liver transplant. The T cells may partly be graft donor cells.

Only a few counts were recorded for this clonotype. J is TRBJ1-1 and V is TRBV9; possible D gene TRBD1, 6 bases. Germline lookup yields CDR1 SGDLS and CDR2 YYNGEE. The CDR3 is 16 amino acids. V lost 0 bases, J lost 2 bases, and 14 bases lay in between. This chain's CDR3 is CASSVAGDKSNTEAFF. For the CDR3, the DNA is TGTGCCAGCAGCGTAGCTGGGGACAAAAGCAACACTGAAGCTTTCTTT. Based on the CDR3 plus reference TRBV9 and TRBJ1-1, the full variable domain is DSGVTQTPKHLITATGQRVTLRCSPRSGDLSVYWYQQSLDQGLQFLIQYYNGEERAKGNILERFSAQQFPDLHSELNLSSLELGDSALYFCASSVAGDKSNTEAFFGQGTRLTVV.

The chain has TRBV7-2 and TRBJ2-1, with 15 positions matching TRBD2. CDR3 length: 17 residues. The V gene end was trimmed by 4 bases and the J gene end by 7 bases; junction bases not matched to a gene: 8. Germline lookup yields CDR1 SGHTA and CDR2 FQGNSA. CDR3 nucleotide sequence: TGTGCCAGCAGCTCCCGGACTAGCGGGGGGGGTTCGAATGAGCAGTTCTTC. This gives the protein CASSSRTSGGGSNEQFF.

This clonotype was recorded at least ten times. The chain has TRBV6-1 and TRBJ2-1; 9 positions match TRBD1. The CDR3 extends over 18 amino acids. Germline CDR1 and CDR2: MNHNS and SASEGT. Trimming took 4 bases from V and 1 from J; bases not matched to a gene: 11. The CDR3 reads CASSGNRDRVKSYNEQFF. CDR3 sequence (DNA): TGTGCCAGCAGTGGCAACCGGGACAGGGTTAAATCCTACAATGAGCAGTTCTTC.

In its sample, this clonotype was seen a few times. The chain has TRBV6-5 and TRBJ1-2; 8 positions agree with TRBD1. V lost 6 bases and J lost 0; bases outside the gene matches: 6. This CDR3 is built from 15 residues. The germline V gene encodes CDR1 MNHEY and CDR2 SVGAGI. Written as DNA, the CDR3 is TGTGCCAGCAGCCTAGGGGACAGGCCTAACTATGGCTACACCTTC. It specifies CASSLGDRPNYGYTF.

This chain uses TRBV7-9 with TRBJ1-1; tentative D call: TRBD1 (6 bases). Trimming stripped 1 base from V and 4 bases from J, with 7 bases between. The CDR3 sequence is 13 residues long. Germline V gene lookup returns CDR1 SEHNR and CDR2 FQNEAQ (reference sequence). CDR3 DNA: TGTGCCAGCAGCTTAGACAGGGCCACTGAAGCTTTCTTT. This encodes CASSLDRATEAFF.

The sample holds one count of this clonotype. CDR3 region: CSALSGTNEKLFF. DNA of the CDR3: TGCAGTGCATTATCTGGGACTAATGAAAAACTGTTTTTT. The rearrangement uses TRBV20-1 and TRBJ1-4; no firm D call. Deletions cut 6 bases from V and 2 bases from J, with 10 bases between. CDR1 is DFQATT and CDR2 is SNEGSKA in the germline V gene (reference sequence). The CDR3 length is 13 residues.

Judged by abundance, this clonotype is medium-sized. The chain combines TRBV27 with TRBJ2-2; 7 nucleotides agree with TRBD2. The germline V gene has CDR1 MNHEY and CDR2 SMNVEV (reference sequence). V lost 2 bases and J lost 0; bases outside the gene matches: 3. The CDR3 totals 16 residues. In nucleotides, the CDR3 is TGTGCCAGCAGTTTAAGAGCGGGAACGAACACCGGGGAGCTGTTTTTT. This sequence encodes CASSLRAGTNTGELFF.

This clonotype has a handful of counts. The chain recombines TRBV5-4 with TRBJ2-7; D tentatively reads TRBD1 or TRBD2 (5 bases each). CDR3 size: 14 residues. Germline CDR1 SGHNT, CDR2 YYREEE (reference sequence). With 2 bases removed from V and 5 bases from J, the gap between germline ends came to 14 bases. For the CDR3, the DNA is TGTGCCAGCAGCTTCTCAGGGACGAGCCACGAGCAGTACTTC. Amino acid sequence: CASSFSGTSHEQYF.